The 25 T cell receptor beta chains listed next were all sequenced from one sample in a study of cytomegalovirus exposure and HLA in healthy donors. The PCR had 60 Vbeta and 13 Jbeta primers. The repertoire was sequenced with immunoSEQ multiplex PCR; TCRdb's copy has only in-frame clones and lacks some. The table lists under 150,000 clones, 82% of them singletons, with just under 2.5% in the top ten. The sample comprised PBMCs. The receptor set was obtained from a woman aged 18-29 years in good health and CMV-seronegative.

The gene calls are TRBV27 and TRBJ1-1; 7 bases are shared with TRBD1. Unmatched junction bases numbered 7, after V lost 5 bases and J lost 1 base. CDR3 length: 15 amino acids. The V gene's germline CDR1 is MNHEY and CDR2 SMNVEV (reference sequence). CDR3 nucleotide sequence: TGTGCCAGCAGTGGAACCGGGACAGCGAACACTGAAGCTTTCTTT. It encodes CASSGTGTANTEAFF.

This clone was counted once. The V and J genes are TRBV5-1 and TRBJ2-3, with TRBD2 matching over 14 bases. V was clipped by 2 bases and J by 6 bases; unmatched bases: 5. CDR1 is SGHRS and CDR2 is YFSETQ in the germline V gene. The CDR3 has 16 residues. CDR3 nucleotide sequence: TGCGCCAGCAGCTTAAGAGGGACTAGCGGGGGTGATACGCAGTATTTT. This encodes CASSLRGTSGGDTQYF.

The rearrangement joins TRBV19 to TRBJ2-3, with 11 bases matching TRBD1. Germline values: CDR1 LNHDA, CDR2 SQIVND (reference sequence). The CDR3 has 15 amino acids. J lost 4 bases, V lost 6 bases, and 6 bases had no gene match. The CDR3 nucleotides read TGTGCCAGTAGCCCCTGGACAGGGGGCGCAGATACGCAGTATTTT. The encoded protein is CASSPWTGGADTQYF.

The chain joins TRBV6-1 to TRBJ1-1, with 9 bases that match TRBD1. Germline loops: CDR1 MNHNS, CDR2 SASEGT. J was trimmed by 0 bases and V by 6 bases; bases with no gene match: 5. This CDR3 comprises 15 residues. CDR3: CASSRDRAMNTEAFF. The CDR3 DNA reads TGTGCCAGCAGCCGGGACAGGGCAATGAACACTGAAGCTTTCTTT.

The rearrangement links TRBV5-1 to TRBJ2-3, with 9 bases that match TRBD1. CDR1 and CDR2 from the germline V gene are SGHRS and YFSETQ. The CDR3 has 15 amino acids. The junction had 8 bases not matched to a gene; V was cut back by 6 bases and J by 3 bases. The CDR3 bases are TGCGCCAGCAAACTAGGACAGGGGAGAACAGATACGCAGTATTTT. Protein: CASKLGQGRTDTQYF. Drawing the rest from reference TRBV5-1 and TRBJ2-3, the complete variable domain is KAGVTQTPRYLIKTRGQQVTLSCSPISGHRSVSWYQQTPGQGLQFLFEYFSETQRNKGNFPGRFSGRQFSNSRSEMNVSTLELGDSALYLCASKLGQGRTDTQYFGPGTRLTVL.

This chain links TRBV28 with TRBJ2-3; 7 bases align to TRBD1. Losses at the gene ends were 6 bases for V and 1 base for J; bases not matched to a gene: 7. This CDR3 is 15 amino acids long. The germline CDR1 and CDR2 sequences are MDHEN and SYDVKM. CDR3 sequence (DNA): TGTGCCAGCAGCACAGGGGCCCCTGGCACAGATACGCAGTATTTT. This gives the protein CASSTGAPGTDTQYF.

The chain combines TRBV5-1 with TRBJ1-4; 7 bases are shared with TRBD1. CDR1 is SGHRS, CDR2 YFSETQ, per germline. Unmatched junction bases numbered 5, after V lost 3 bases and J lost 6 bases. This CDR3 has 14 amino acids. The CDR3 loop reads CASSSGTVDEKLFF. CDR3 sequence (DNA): TGCGCCAGCAGCTCAGGGACAGTAGATGAAAAACTGTTTTTT.

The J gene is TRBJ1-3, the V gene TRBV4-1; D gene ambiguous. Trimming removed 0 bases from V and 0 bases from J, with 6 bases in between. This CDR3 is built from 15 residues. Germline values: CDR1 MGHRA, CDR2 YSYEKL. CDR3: CASSQDPSSGNTIYF. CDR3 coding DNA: TGCGCCAGCAGCCAAGATCCGTCCTCTGGAAACACCATATATTTT.

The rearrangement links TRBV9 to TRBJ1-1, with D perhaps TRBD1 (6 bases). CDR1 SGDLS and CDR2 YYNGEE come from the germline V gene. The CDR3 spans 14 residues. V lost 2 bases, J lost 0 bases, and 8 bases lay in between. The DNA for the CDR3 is TGTGCCAGCAGCGTTCAGGGGATGAACACTGAAGCTTTCTTT. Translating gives CASSVQGMNTEAFF.

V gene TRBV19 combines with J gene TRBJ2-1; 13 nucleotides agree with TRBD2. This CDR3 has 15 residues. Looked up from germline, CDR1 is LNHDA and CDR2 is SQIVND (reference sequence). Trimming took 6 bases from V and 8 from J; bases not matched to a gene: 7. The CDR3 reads CASSQLAGGPHEQFF. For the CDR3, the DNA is TGTGCCAGTAGCCAACTAGCGGGAGGGCCGCATGAGCAGTTCTTC.

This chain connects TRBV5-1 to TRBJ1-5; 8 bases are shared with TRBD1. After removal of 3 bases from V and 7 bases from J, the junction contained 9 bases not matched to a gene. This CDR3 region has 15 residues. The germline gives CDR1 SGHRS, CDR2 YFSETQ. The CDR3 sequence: CASSWGGDRNQPQHF. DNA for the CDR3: TGCGCCAGCAGCTGGGGGGGGGACAGGAACCAGCCCCAGCATTTT.

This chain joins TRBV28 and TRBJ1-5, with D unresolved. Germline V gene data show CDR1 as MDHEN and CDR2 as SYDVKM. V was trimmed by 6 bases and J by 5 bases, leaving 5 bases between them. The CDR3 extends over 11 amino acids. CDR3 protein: CASSPDQPQHF. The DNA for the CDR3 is TGTGCCAGCAGCCCGGATCAGCCCCAGCATTTT. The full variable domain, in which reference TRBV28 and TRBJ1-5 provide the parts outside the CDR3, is DVKVTQSSRYLVKRTGEKVFLECVQDMDHENMFWYRQDPGLGLRLIYFSYDVKMKEKGDIPEGYSVSREKKERFSLILESASTNQTSMYLCASSPDQPQHFGDGTRLSIL.

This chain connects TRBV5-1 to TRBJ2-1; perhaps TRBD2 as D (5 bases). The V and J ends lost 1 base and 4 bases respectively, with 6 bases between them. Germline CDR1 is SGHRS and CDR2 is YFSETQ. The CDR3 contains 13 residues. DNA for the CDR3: TGCGCCAGCAGCTTGCGGGAATACAATGAGCAGTTCTTC. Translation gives CASSLREYNEQFF. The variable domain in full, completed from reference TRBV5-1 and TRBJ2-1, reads KAGVTQTPRYLIKTRGQQVTLSCSPISGHRSVSWYQQTPGQGLQFLFEYFSETQRNKGNFPGRFSGRQFSNSRSEMNVSTLELGDSALYLCASSLREYNEQFFGPGTRLTVL.

In DNA form, the CDR3 reads TGTGCCAGCAGTCACAGGTACGAGCAGTACGTC. It translates to CASSHRYEQYV. V usage is TRBV28 and J usage is TRBJ2-7, with D perhaps TRBD1 (5 bases). The V gene's germline CDR1 is MDHEN and CDR2 SYDVKM. The V end was cut by 5 bases, the J end by 4 bases, with 6 bases between. The CDR3 runs to 11 residues.

In DNA form, the CDR3 reads TGTGCCTGGAGTGTAACCCCAGGACAGGGGCCCACCTATGGCTACACCTTC. Translating gives CAWSVTPGQGPTYGYTF. The chain is built from TRBV30 and TRBJ1-2, with TRBD1 matching 9 bases. The CDR3 has 17 residues. The V and J ends lost 0 bases and 4 bases, in that order; junction bases with no gene match: 12. CDR1 GTSNPN and CDR2 SVGIG come from the germline V gene (reference sequence).

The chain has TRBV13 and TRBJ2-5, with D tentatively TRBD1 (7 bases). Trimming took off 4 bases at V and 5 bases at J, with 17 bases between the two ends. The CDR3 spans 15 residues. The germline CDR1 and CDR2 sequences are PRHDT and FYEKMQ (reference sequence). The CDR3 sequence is CASSSGWRGLETQYF. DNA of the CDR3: TGTGCCAGCAGCTCCGGTTGGAGGGGGCTCGAGACCCAGTACTTC.

The CDR3 protein is CAISETQGLGTDTQYF. The CDR3 DNA sequence: TGTGCCATCAGTGAGACACAGGGGCTTGGCACAGATACGCAGTATTTT. The V and J genes are TRBV10-3 and TRBJ2-3; 7 bases align to TRBD1. CDR3 length: 16 residues. Losses at the gene ends were 2 bases for V and 1 base for J; bases not matched to a gene: 6. The germline gives CDR1 ENHRY, CDR2 SYGVKD.

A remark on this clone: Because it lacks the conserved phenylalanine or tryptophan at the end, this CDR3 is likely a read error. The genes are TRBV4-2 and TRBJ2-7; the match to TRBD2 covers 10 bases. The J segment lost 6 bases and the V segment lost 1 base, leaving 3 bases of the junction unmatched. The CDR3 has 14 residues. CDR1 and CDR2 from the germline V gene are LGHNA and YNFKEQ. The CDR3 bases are TGTGCCAGCAGCCAAGGGGGACTAGCGCCCGAGCAGTACCTC. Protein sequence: CASSQGGLAPEQYL.

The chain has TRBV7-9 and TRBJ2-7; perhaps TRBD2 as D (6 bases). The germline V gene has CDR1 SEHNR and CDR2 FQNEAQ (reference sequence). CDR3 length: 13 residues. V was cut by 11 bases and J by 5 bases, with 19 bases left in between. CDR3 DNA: TGTGCCGTACCGGGAGTAGAAAGGGACGAGCAGTACTTC. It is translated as CAVPGVERDEQYF. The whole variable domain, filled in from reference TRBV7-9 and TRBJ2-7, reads DTGVSQNPRHKITKRGQNVTFRCDPISEHNRLYWYRQTLGQGPEFLTYFQNEAQLEKSRLLSDRFSAERPKGSFSTLEIQRTEQGDSAMYLCAVPGVERDEQYFGPGTRLTVT.

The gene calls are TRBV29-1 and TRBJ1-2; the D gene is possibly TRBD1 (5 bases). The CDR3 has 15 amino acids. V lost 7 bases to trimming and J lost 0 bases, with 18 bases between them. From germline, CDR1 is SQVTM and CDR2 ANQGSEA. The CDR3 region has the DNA TGCAGCGCAGGGCCGGGGGGGGTAGCTAACTATGGCTACACCTTC. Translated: CSAGPGGVANYGYTF.

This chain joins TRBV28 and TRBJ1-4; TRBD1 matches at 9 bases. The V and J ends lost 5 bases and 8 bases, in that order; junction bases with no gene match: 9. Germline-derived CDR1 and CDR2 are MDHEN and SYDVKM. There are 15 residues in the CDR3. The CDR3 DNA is TGTGCCAGCAGTCCCGGGGACAGGGAGAGCGAAAAACTGTTTTTT. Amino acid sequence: CASSPGDRESEKLFF.

This CDR3 is CASSPSVGQSYGYTF. CDR3 DNA: TGTGCCAGCAGTCCCTCAGTGGGACAGAGCTATGGCTACACCTTC. The rearrangement links TRBV6-5 to TRBJ1-2, with 7 positions matching TRBD1. The CDR3 is 15 residues long. With V trimmed by 5 bases and J by 4 bases, 10 bases remained unmatched. Looked up from germline, CDR1 is MNHEY and CDR2 is SVGAGI.

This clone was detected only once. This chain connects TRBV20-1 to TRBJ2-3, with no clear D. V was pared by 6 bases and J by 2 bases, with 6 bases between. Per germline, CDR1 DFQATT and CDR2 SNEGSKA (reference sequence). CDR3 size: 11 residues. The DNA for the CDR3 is TGCAGTGCCTTGTTCACAGATACGCAGTATTTT. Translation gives CSALFTDTQYF.

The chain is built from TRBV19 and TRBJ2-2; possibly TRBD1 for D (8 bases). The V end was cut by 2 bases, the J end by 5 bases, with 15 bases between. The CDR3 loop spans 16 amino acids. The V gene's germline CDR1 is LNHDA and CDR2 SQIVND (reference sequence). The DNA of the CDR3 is TGTGCCAGTAGTATAAGGCTACAGGGGGGGACCGGGGAGCTGTTTTTT. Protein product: CASSIRLQGGTGELFF.

Here the CDR3 DNA reads TGCGCCAGCAGCTTGGGGGGCGCGCCTAGCGGGTACTACGAGCAGTACGTC. As protein: CASSLGGAPSGYYEQYV. The gene calls are TRBV5-1 and TRBJ2-7, with TRBD2 matching over 8 bases. Germline lookup yields CDR1 SGHRS and CDR2 YFSETQ. The CDR3 sequence is 17 residues long. Trimming took 0 bases from V and 3 from J; bases not matched to a gene: 11.